The 21 T cell receptor beta chains below all came from one sample that was sequenced in a study of OX40 agonist ivuxolimab in advanced cancers. Assay: immunoSEQ multiplex PCR; the TCRdb copy retains only in-frame clones and omits some. The sample lists roughly 87,000 clones; more than 80% were seen once. This sample comprised CD4+ or CD8+ T cells sorted from blood, obtained in a trial of the OX40 agonist ivuxolimab. These receptors originate from an adult with an advanced solid tumor such as melanoma, head and neck, liver or kidney cancer.

In this sample, this clone turned up once. This chain connects TRBV30 to TRBJ2-7; D is perhaps TRBD1 or TRBD2 (5 bases each). V dropped 4 bases and J dropped 6 bases, with 16 bases sitting between them. The V gene's germline CDR1 is GTSNPN and CDR2 SVGIG (reference sequence). This CDR3 is built from 13 residues. As DNA, the CDR3 is TGTGCCTGGACCTACAATGGGGGAGTCGAGCAGTACTTC. Translated: CAWTYNGGVEQYF. The whole variable domain, remainder taken from reference TRBV30 and TRBJ2-7, is SQTIHQWPATLVQPVGSPLSLECTVEGTSNPNLYWYRQAAGRGLQLLFYSVGIGQISSEVPQNLSASRPQDRQFILSSKKLLLSDSGFYLCAWTYNGGVEQYFGPGTRLTVT.

This sequence joins TRBV6-4 and TRBJ1-1; 8 bases map to TRBD1. The germline V gene encodes CDR1 MRHNA and CDR2 SNTAGT. V lost 0 bases to trimming and J lost 5 bases; unmatched junction nucleotides: 8. This CDR3 spans 16 amino acids. The CDR3 loop is CASSDSGQGGRTEAFF. In DNA, the CDR3 is TGTGCCAGCAGTGACTCTGGACAGGGAGGTAGAACTGAAGCTTTCTTT.

The V call is TRBV28, the J call TRBJ1-1; 7 positions agree with TRBD1. This CDR3 comprises 14 residues. J lost 4 bases, V lost 3 bases, and 5 bases had no gene match. CDR1 is MDHEN and CDR2 is SYDVKM in the germline V gene. The CDR3 protein is CASSFRQGGTEAFF. CDR3 DNA sequence: TGTGCCAGCAGTTTCCGACAGGGCGGCACTGAAGCTTTCTTT.

J is TRBJ2-7 and V is TRBV6-6, with unresolved D. The V gene's germline CDR1 is MNHNY and CDR2 SVGAGI (reference sequence). There are 13 residues in the CDR3. Trimming took off 2 bases at V and 4 bases at J, with 9 bases between the two ends. CDR3 sequence (DNA): TGTGCCAGCAGTTACCTTGACATTTACGAGCAGTACTTC. Translating it yields CASSYLDIYEQYF.

This chain joins TRBV27 and TRBJ2-2, with D possibly matching TRBD2 (5 bases). Germline-derived CDR1 and CDR2 are MNHEY and SMNVEV (reference sequence). Trimming pared 7 bases from V and 5 bases from J, leaving 14 bases between. There are 14 residues in the CDR3. The CDR3 here is CASIPPTGTGELFF. CDR3 bases: TGTGCCAGCATCCCTCCAACGGGGACCGGGGAGCTGTTTTTT.

The chain combines TRBV2 with TRBJ2-7, with TRBD1 as a possible D gene (5 bases). The CDR3 is made up of 11 amino acids. Germline-derived CDR1 and CDR2 are SNHLY and FYNNEI. V was shortened by 7 bases and J by 5 bases, with 9 bases between the two germline ends. In nucleotides, the CDR3 is TGTGCCAGCAACACAGGACACGAGCAGTACGTC. This translates into CASNTGHEQYV.

The V gene is TRBV2, the J gene TRBJ1-5; perhaps TRBD1 as D (6 bases). Trimming took off 2 bases at V and 7 bases at J, with 15 bases between the two ends. This CDR3 has 15 residues. The germline CDR1 and CDR2 sequences are SNHLY and FYNNEI. The CDR3 protein is CASSEYWGARQPQHF. CDR3 DNA: TGTGCCAGCAGTGAATACTGGGGGGCAAGGCAGCCCCAGCATTTT.

This clone was seen more than once but under ten times. The J gene is TRBJ1-2, the V gene TRBV4-3, with D possibly TRBD1 on 5 matching bases. Trimming left V 0 bases short and J 4 bases short, with 12 bases between. This CDR3 is 15 amino acids long. In germline, CDR1 is LGHNA, CDR2 YSLEER. The DNA of the CDR3 is TGCGCCAGCAGCCAAGATCCGACAGTTACCTATGGCTACACCTTC. Translating gives CASSQDPTVTYGYTF.

The DNA for the CDR3 is TGTGCCAGTAGCCCACAGAGAGGAATACCCTCTGGAAACACCATATATTTT. Protein sequence: CASSPQRGIPSGNTIYF. The J gene is TRBJ1-3, the V gene TRBV19; D unresolved. Trimming removed 6 bases from V and 0 bases from J, with 18 bases in between. Germline assignment: CDR1 LNHDA and CDR2 SQIVND (reference sequence). This CDR3 is built from 17 residues.

The gene calls are TRBV28 and TRBJ1-5, with a possible D match to TRBD1 (5 bases). Between the trimmed V and J ends, which lost 5 bases and 4 bases, there was a span of 27 bases. This CDR3 has 19 amino acids. Germline V lookup: CDR1 MDHEN, CDR2 SYDVKM. The CDR3 DNA sequence: TGTGCCAGCAGTGGCGAGGGGAGGGCGTATGTGGCCCTTAATCAGCCCCAGCATTTT. It encodes CASSGEGRAYVALNQPQHF.

The rearrangement uses TRBV27 and TRBJ2-1, with D unclear. V lost 5 bases, J lost 1 base, and 6 bases lay in between. The CDR3 length is 13 residues. Germline V gene lookup returns CDR1 MNHEY and CDR2 SMNVEV (reference sequence). CDR3 in DNA: TGTGCCAGCAGTAAAAGTTCCTACAATGAGCAGTTCTTC. The encoded protein is CASSKSSYNEQFF.

This chain links TRBV4-2 with TRBJ2-3; D is ambiguous. Trimming shortened V by 3 bases and J by 4 bases, and 8 bases separated the two germline ends. The CDR3 consists of 13 residues. The germline V gene has CDR1 LGHNA and CDR2 YNFKEQ. The CDR3 region has the DNA TGTGCCAGCAGCCAGGCCCGCCCAGATACGCAGTATTTT. This encodes CASSQARPDTQYF.

The chain couples TRBV30 to TRBJ2-5; D is uncertain. Germline CDR1 and CDR2: GTSNPN and SVGIG (reference sequence). V lost 4 bases and J 5 bases, leaving 8 bases between the germline ends. The CDR3 runs 11 residues. The CDR3 sequence is CAWTESETQYF. The DNA for the CDR3 is TGTGCCTGGACTGAGTCGGAGACCCAGTACTTC.

V gene TRBV28 combines with J gene TRBJ2-7, with a possible D match to TRBD2 (5 bases). The CDR3 covers 14 residues. CDR1 MDHEN and CDR2 SYDVKM come from the germline V gene. With 5 bases removed from V and 2 bases from J, the gap between germline ends came to 13 bases. The CDR3 DNA reads as TGTGCCAGCAGTGCGCTCACGGGGACCTACGAGCAGTACTTC. Translated, it gives CASSALTGTYEQYF.

The CDR3 loop reads CASSPGQGEGQPQHF. The CDR3 DNA is TGCGCCAGCAGCCCGGGACAGGGGGAAGGTCAGCCCCAGCATTTT. The rearrangement joins TRBV4-3 to TRBJ1-5; TRBD1 matches 11 bases. V lost 4 bases to trimming and J lost 6 bases; unmatched junction nucleotides: 5. Per germline, CDR1 LGHNA and CDR2 YSLEER. This CDR3 spans 15 amino acids.

The V and J genes are TRBV28 and TRBJ2-5, with TRBD2 identical over 11 bases. The CDR3 is 16 amino acids. Germline V gene lookup returns CDR1 MDHEN and CDR2 SYDVKM. The V gene end was trimmed by 3 bases and the J gene end by 3 bases; junction bases not matched to a gene: 6. The CDR3 protein is CASSFPLTSGEETQYF. For the CDR3, the DNA is TGTGCCAGCAGTTTTCCCCTGACTAGCGGGGAAGAGACCCAGTACTTC.

The rearrangement uses TRBV28 and TRBJ2-2; 7 nucleotides align to TRBD1. There are 13 residues in the CDR3. Per germline, CDR1 MDHEN and CDR2 SYDVKM. The ends lost 2 bases at V and 6 bases at J; junction bases unmatched: 0. The CDR3 bases are TGTGCCAGCAGTTTAAGGGGGCCCGGGGAGCTGTTTTTT. It codes for CASSLRGPGELFF.

The CDR3, as DNA: TGTGCCAGCAGCTTCGAATCCGGGCTCAGCCTTAACTATGGCTACACCTTC. Amino acids: CASSFESGLSLNYGYTF. This chain uses TRBV5-4 with TRBJ1-2; unclear D gene. Trimming left V 2 bases short and J 1 base short, with 18 bases between. This CDR3 is built from 17 residues. CDR1 is SGHNT, CDR2 YYREEE, per germline (reference sequence).

The rearrangement joins TRBV6-6 to TRBJ1-1; 8 bases match TRBD1. In germline, CDR1 is MNHNY, CDR2 SVGAGI (reference sequence). The CDR3 consists of 15 residues. The V gene end was trimmed by 5 bases and the J gene end by 3 bases; junction bases not matched to a gene: 8. The CDR3 loop reads CASSAHRGEYTEAFF. For the CDR3, the DNA is TGTGCCAGCAGTGCACACAGGGGGGAATACACTGAAGCTTTCTTT.

The count of this clone is one. The chain recombines TRBV10-3 with TRBJ2-7; no clear D. V lost 2 bases and J 6 bases, leaving 11 bases between the germline ends. The CDR3 totals 13 residues. Germline V gene data show CDR1 as ENHRY and CDR2 as SYGVKD. The CDR3 sequence is CAISEVEVAEQYF. CDR3 nucleotides: TGTGCCATCAGTGAGGTAGAGGTCGCCGAGCAGTACTTC.

The rearrangement uses TRBV10-3 and TRBJ1-2, with D possibly being TRBD1 (5 bases). V lost 0 bases and J 3 bases, leaving 17 bases between the germline ends. The CDR3 runs 17 residues. CDR1 is ENHRY and CDR2 is SYGVKD in the germline V gene. For the CDR3, the DNA is TGTGCCATCAGTGAGTCACGTACAGGTCAGCGGGACTATGGCTACACCTTC. This encodes CAISESRTGQRDYGYTF.